Listed below are T cell receptor beta chains from one sample, sequenced in a study of T cell responses to AZD1222 COVID-19 vaccine. Measured with immunoSEQ multiplex PCR; TCRdb has only the in-frame clones, and not every one. Among 70,000 to 95,000 clones listed, around nine tenths were seen once. Source: peripheral blood, taken on day 0 of MenACWY control vaccination. The receptors originated from an adult in good health. CDR3s include the opening cysteine and the closing phenylalanine or tryptophan. Fields, in order: D gene, J gene, V gene, clone size, CDR3 protein, CDR3 DNA. D genes are given only for firm matches. Only some rows state a clone size, as once, few, many or a class for expanded clones.

D gene: .; J gene: TRBJ1-5; V gene: TRBV19; clone size: .; CDR3 protein: CASSISPQGSHQPQHF; CDR3 DNA: TGTGCCAGTAGTATTTCCCCTCAGGGGAGCCATCAGCCCCAGCATTTT
D gene: .; J gene: TRBJ2-7; V gene: TRBV29-1; clone size: .; CDR3 protein: CSVGGERDSYEQYF; CDR3 DNA: TGCAGCGTTGGAGGTGAAAGGGATTCCTACGAGCAGTACTTC
D gene: .; J gene: TRBJ1-5; V gene: TRBV2; clone size: .; CDR3 protein: CASTPGWDQPQHF; CDR3 DNA: TGTGCCAGCACCCCAGGGTGGGATCAGCCCCAGCATTTT
D gene: .; J gene: TRBJ1-2; V gene: TRBV12-3/TRBV12-4; clone size: .; CDR3 protein: CASSVLSNYGYTF; CDR3 DNA: TGTGCCAGCAGTGTTCTTTCCAACTATGGCTACACCTTC
D gene: .; J gene: TRBJ2-1; V gene: TRBV20-1; clone size: .; CDR3 protein: CSASPTDRVGNEQFF; CDR3 DNA: TGCAGTGCTAGTCCCACCGACCGGGTAGGGAATGAGCAGTTCTTC
D gene: TRBD1; J gene: TRBJ2-3; V gene: TRBV15; clone size: .; CDR3 protein: CATSTGPGQGTDTQYF; CDR3 DNA: TGTGCCACCAGCACTGGACCGGGACAGGGAACCGATACGCAGTATTTT
D gene: .; J gene: TRBJ2-2; V gene: TRBV7-3; clone size: .; CDR3 protein: CASSLSAGANTGELFF; CDR3 DNA: TGTGCCAGCAGCTTAAGCGCTGGCGCGAACACCGGGGAGCTGTTTTTT
D gene: .; J gene: TRBJ1-1; V gene: TRBV6-2/TRBV6-3; clone size: .; CDR3 protein: CASSYEWNTEAFF; CDR3 DNA: TGTGCCAGCAGTTACGAATGGAACACTGAAGCTTTCTTT
D gene: .; J gene: TRBJ2-7; V gene: TRBV24-1; clone size: .; CDR3 protein: CATSDPTRGDEQYF; CDR3 DNA: TGTGCCACCAGTGACCCCACCAGGGGTGACGAGCAGTACTTC
D gene: TRBD1; J gene: TRBJ1-2; V gene: TRBV15; clone size: .; CDR3 protein: CATRLNRGLNYGYTF; CDR3 DNA: TGTGCCACCAGGTTGAACAGGGGTTTGAACTATGGCTACACCTTC
D gene: .; J gene: TRBJ2-2; V gene: TRBV7-8; clone size: once; CDR3 protein: CASSLVPITGELFF; CDR3 DNA: TGTGCCAGCAGCTTAGTGCCGATCACCGGGGAGCTGTTTTTT
D gene: TRBD1; J gene: TRBJ2-7; V gene: TRBV19; clone size: once; CDR3 protein: CASSIVTGGRGEQYF; CDR3 DNA: TGTGCCAGTAGTATAGTGACAGGGGGCCGAGGCGAGCAGTACTTC
D gene: .; J gene: TRBJ1-1; V gene: TRBV6-5; clone size: .; CDR3 protein: CASSYSGAVAFF; CDR3 DNA: TGTGCCAGCAGTTACTCGGGGGCGGTAGCTTTCTTT
D gene: TRBD2; J gene: TRBJ2-7; V gene: TRBV3-1/TRBV3-2; clone size: .; CDR3 protein: CASSQVAGGDEQYF; CDR3 DNA: TGTGCCAGCAGCCAGGTAGCGGGGGGGGACGAGCAGTACTTC
D gene: .; J gene: TRBJ1-1; V gene: TRBV5-5; clone size: .; CDR3 protein: CASSLRQAPSAEAFF; CDR3 DNA: TGTGCCAGCAGCTTGCGGCAGGCGCCCTCCGCTGAAGCTTTCTTT
D gene: .; J gene: TRBJ1-1; V gene: TRBV5-5; clone size: .; CDR3 protein: CASSLDPGPNTEAFF; CDR3 DNA: TGTGCCAGCAGCTTGGACCCGGGGCCCAACACTGAAGCTTTCTTT
D gene: .; J gene: TRBJ2-6; V gene: TRBV11-1; clone size: .; CDR3 protein: CASSLDRVAGANVLTF; CDR3 DNA: TGTGCCAGCAGCTTAGACAGGGTAGCTGGGGCCAACGTCCTGACTTTC
D gene: TRBD1; J gene: TRBJ2-7; V gene: TRBV9; clone size: .; CDR3 protein: CASSVAGTGSYEQYF; CDR3 DNA: TGTGCCAGCAGCGTAGCTGGGACAGGGTCCTACGAGCAGTACTTC
D gene: .; J gene: TRBJ1-2; V gene: TRBV5-4; clone size: once; CDR3 protein: CASSSEMGGNGYTF; CDR3 DNA: TGTGCCAGCAGCTCAGAAATGGGGGGCAATGGCTACACCTTC
D gene: TRBD2; J gene: TRBJ2-3; V gene: TRBV24-1; clone size: once; CDR3 protein: CATSDAGTSGISSTDTQYF; CDR3 DNA: TGTGCCACCAGTGACGCCGGGACTAGCGGGATTTCTAGCACAGATACGCAGTATTTT
D gene: TRBD1; J gene: TRBJ1-2; V gene: TRBV30; clone size: .; CDR3 protein: CACNTGEDYGYTF; CDR3 DNA: TGTGCCTGCAACACAGGGGAAGACTATGGCTACACCTTC
D gene: .; J gene: TRBJ2-6; V gene: TRBV19; clone size: few; CDR3 protein: CASSPSVFTGANVLTF; CDR3 DNA: TGTGCCAGTAGTCCCTCAGTTTTTACTGGGGCCAACGTCCTGACTTTC
D gene: .; J gene: TRBJ1-2; V gene: TRBV5-1; clone size: .; CDR3 protein: CASSFMDRANYGYTF; CDR3 DNA: TGCGCCAGCAGCTTCATGGACCGAGCTAACTATGGCTACACCTTC
D gene: TRBD1; J gene: TRBJ1-2; V gene: TRBV6-2/TRBV6-3; clone size: .; CDR3 protein: CASSYRDRGRSYGYTF; CDR3 DNA: TGTGCCAGCAGTTACCGGGACAGGGGGCGAAGCTATGGCTACACCTTC
D gene: .; J gene: TRBJ2-7; V gene: TRBV5-4; clone size: once; CDR3 protein: CASSFPHKQYF; CDR3 DNA: TGTGCCAGCAGCTTTCCCCACAAACAGTACTTC
D gene: .; J gene: TRBJ2-5; V gene: TRBV9; clone size: .; CDR3 protein: CASSVAARGIQETQYF; CDR3 DNA: TGTGCCAGCAGCGTAGCCGCGCGGGGTATCCAAGAGACCCAGTACTTC
D gene: TRBD1; J gene: TRBJ1-2; V gene: TRBV19; clone size: .; CDR3 protein: CASSISPGGNYGYTF; CDR3 DNA: TGTGCCAGTAGTATTTCACCAGGGGGAAACTATGGCTACACCTTC
D gene: TRBD2; J gene: TRBJ2-3; V gene: TRBV19; clone size: .; CDR3 protein: CASSTSPGLAGPDTQYF; CDR3 DNA: TGTGCCAGTAGTACCTCCCCGGGACTAGCGGGACCAGATACGCAGTATTTT
D gene: TRBD1; J gene: TRBJ1-1; V gene: TRBV4-2; clone size: .; CDR3 protein: CASSLSQGGNTEAFF; CDR3 DNA: TGTGCCAGCAGCCTCTCACAGGGGGGTAACACTGAAGCTTTCTTT
D gene: TRBD2; J gene: TRBJ2-7; V gene: TRBV3-1/TRBV3-2; clone size: .; CDR3 protein: CASRRGGGAEEQYF; CDR3 DNA: TGTGCCAGCCGCCGGGGCGGGGGGGCCGAAGAGCAGTACTTC
D gene: TRBD2; J gene: TRBJ2-2; V gene: TRBV6-5; clone size: .; CDR3 protein: CASRSGGASGELFF; CDR3 DNA: TGTGCCAGCAGGAGCGGGGGGGCAAGCGGGGAGCTGTTTTTT
D gene: .; J gene: TRBJ2-5; V gene: TRBV5-1; clone size: .; CDR3 protein: CASSLPTSFGETQYF; CDR3 DNA: TGCGCCAGCAGCTTGCCAACTAGTTTCGGCGAGACCCAGTACTTC
D gene: .; J gene: TRBJ2-1; V gene: TRBV2; clone size: .; CDR3 protein: CASSEGSRFNEQFF; CDR3 DNA: TGTGCCAGCAGTGAAGGATCCCGGTTTAATGAGCAGTTCTTC